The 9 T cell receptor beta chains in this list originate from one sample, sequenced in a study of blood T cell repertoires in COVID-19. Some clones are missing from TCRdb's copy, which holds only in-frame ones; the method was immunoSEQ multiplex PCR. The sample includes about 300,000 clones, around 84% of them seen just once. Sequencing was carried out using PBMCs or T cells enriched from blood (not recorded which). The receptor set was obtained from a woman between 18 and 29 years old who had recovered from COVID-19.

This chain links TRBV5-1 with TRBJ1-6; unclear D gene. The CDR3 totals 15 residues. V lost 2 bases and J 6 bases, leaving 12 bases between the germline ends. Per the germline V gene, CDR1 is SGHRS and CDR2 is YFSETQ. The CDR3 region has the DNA TGCGCCAGCAGCTTACCAACTAAGTCTAATTCACCCCTCCACTTT. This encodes CASSLPTKSNSPLHF.

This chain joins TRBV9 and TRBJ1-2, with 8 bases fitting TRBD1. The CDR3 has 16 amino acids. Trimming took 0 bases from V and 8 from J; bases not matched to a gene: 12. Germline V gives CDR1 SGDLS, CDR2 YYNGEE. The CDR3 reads CASSVVGSGGAEGYTF. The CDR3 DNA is TGTGCCAGCAGCGTAGTGGGGTCAGGGGGCGCGGAGGGCTACACCTTC.

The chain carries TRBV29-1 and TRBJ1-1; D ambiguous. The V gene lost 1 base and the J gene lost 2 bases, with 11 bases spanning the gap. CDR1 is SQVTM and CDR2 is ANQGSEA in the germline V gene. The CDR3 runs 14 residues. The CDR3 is CSVEGIRGNTEAFF. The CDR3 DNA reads TGCAGCGTTGAAGGGATCCGGGGTAACACTGAAGCTTTCTTT. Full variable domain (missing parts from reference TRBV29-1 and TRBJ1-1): SAVISQKPSRDICQRGTSLTIQCQVDSQVTMMFWYRQQPGQSLTLIATANQGSEATYESGFVIDKFPISRPNLTFSTLTVSNMSPEDSSIYLCSVEGIRGNTEAFFGQGTRLTVV.

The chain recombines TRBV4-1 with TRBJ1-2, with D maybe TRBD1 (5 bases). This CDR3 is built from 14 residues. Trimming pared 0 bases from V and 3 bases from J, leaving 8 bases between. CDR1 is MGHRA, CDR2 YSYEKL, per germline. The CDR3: CASSQDTRDYGYTF. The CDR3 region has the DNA TGCGCCAGCAGCCAAGATACCAGGGACTATGGCTACACCTTC.

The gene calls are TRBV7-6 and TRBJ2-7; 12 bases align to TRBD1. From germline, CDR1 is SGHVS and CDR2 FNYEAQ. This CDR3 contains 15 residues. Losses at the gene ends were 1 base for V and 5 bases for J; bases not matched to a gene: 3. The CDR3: CASSLVGTGGHEQYF. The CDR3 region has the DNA TGTGCCAGCAGCTTAGTAGGGACAGGGGGCCACGAGCAGTACTTC.

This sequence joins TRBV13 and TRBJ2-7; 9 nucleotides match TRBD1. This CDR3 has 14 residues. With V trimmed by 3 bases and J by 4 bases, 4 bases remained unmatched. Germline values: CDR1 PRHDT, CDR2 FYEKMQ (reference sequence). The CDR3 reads CASSFRTGAYEQYF. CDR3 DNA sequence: TGTGCCAGCAGCTTTCGGACAGGGGCATACGAGCAGTACTTC.

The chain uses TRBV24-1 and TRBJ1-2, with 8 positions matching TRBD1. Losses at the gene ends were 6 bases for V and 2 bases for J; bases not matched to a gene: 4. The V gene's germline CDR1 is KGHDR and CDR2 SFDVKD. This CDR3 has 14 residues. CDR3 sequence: CATSPGGGNYGYTF. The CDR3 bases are TGTGCCACCAGTCCAGGGGGCGGAAACTATGGCTACACCTTC.

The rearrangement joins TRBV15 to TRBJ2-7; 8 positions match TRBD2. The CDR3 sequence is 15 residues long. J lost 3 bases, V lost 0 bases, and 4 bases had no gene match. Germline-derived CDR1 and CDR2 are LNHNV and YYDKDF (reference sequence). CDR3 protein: CATSRDFRGGYEQYF. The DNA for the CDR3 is TGTGCCACCAGCAGAGATTTTCGGGGGGGCTACGAGCAGTACTTC.

CDR3 loop: CASSPKTGTDTQYF. CDR3 nucleotide sequence: TGTGCCAGCTCACCTAAAACAGGGACAGATACGCAGTATTTT. The chain recombines TRBV18 with TRBJ2-3, with D tentatively TRBD1 (6 bases). The CDR3 extends over 14 amino acids. Germline loops: CDR1 KGHSH, CDR2 LQKENI. The ends were cut back, 3 bases at V and 3 bases at J, with 10 bases in the middle.